Reported below is one T cell receptor beta chain. What was sequenced were expressed TCRB transcripts, since all of the isolated RNA had been reverse transcribed. The protocol was immunoSEQ multiplex PCR, while the TCRdb copy is restricted to in-frame clones and leaves out a portion. The sample yields around 300,000 clones, 9.5% to 12% seen once. This sample is drawn from a study of beta chain features in type 1 diabetes. CDR3 size: 13 residues. Germline CDR1 GTSNPN, CDR2 SVGIG (reference sequence). With V trimmed by 4 bases and J by 6 bases, 6 bases remained unmatched. The specimen sequenced was naive CD4+ T cells from blood. The clonotype was recovered from a woman aged 30 to 39 in good health. This chain uses TRBV30 with TRBJ1-2, with TRBD1 matching over 9 bases. The CDR3 DNA follows: TGTGCCTGGAACGCCGGGACAGGGAATGGCTACACCTTC. Its translation is CAWNAGTGNGYTF.